The 8 T cell receptor beta chains below were found in one sample sequenced in a study of T-cell reconstitution after alpha-beta-depleted transplantation in children. Unique molecular identifiers tagged the TCRbeta library. Each CDR3 protein is one row after TCRdb ran MiXCR on the PCR reads. The data show about 270,000 distinct CDR3 sequences, roughly 9.5% seen once. The starting material was PBMCs from the stem cell graft donor, obtained from the stem cell graft. The source of these receptors is a human donor who donated a stem cell graft to a child with SCID.

J is TRBJ2-3 and V is TRBV12-3 or TRBV12-4; the match to TRBD2 covers 9 bases. The trim removed 6 bases at V and 5 bases at J, leaving 6 bases unmatched. The CDR3 runs 14 residues. DNA for the CDR3: TGTGCCAGCAGAGACGGTAGCGGGGGAGATACGCAGTATTTT. Protein sequence: CASRDGSGGDTQYF.

This sequence joins TRBV29-1 and TRBJ2-1; D might be TRBD2 (6 bases). CDR3 length equals 15 residues. In germline, CDR1 is SQVTM, CDR2 ANQGSEA. With 4 bases removed from V and 0 bases from J, the gap between germline ends came to 13 bases. The CDR3 DNA reads TGCAGCGTTGTGGGGGGTCAGAGCTCCTACAATGAGCAGTTCTTC. Translated: CSVVGGQSSYNEQFF.

This clonotype was observed a few times. The rearrangement joins TRBV7-8 to TRBJ1-1, with D possibly being TRBD1 (5 bases). Trimming shortened V by 3 bases and J by 4 bases, and 15 bases separated the two germline ends. Germline CDR1 SGHVS, CDR2 FQNEAQ. The CDR3 extends over 15 amino acids. CDR3 protein: CASSFGRGPSTEAFF. The CDR3 DNA reads TGTGCCAGCAGCTTCGGAAGGGGCCCGAGCACTGAAGCTTTCTTT.

The chain joins TRBV20-1 to TRBJ2-7; the match to TRBD1 covers 11 bases. Germline CDR1 reads DFQATT; CDR2 reads SNEGSKA (reference sequence). Trimming cost V 6 bases and J 2 bases; bases outside gene matches: 6. This CDR3 is built from 14 residues. The CDR3 reads CSATGQGVPYEQYF. The CDR3 nucleotides read TGCAGTGCCACGGGACAGGGGGTTCCCTACGAGCAGTACTTC.

The CDR3 DNA reads as TGTGCCAGCAGCTTTAGACAGGGCCAATTGTCTGCGGATGAGCAGTTCTTC. As protein: CASSFRQGQLSADEQFF. V usage is TRBV11-2 and J usage is TRBJ2-1, with 7 bases fitting TRBD1. The germline V gene has CDR1 SGHAT and CDR2 FQNNGV. The CDR3 is made up of 17 amino acids. The J segment lost 8 bases and the V segment lost 3 bases, leaving 16 bases of the junction unmatched.

This clonotype was counted ten times or more. The gene calls are TRBV6-1 and TRBJ1-5; 7 nucleotides agree with TRBD1. The CDR3 has 14 residues. Germline V gives CDR1 MNHNS, CDR2 SASEGT. V was clipped by 6 bases and J by 7 bases; unmatched bases: 9. The DNA for the CDR3 is TGTGCCAGCAGCGATACAGGGGTTGGACAGCCCCAGCATTTT. This sequence encodes CASSDTGVGQPQHF.

The V and J genes are TRBV12-3 or TRBV12-4 and TRBJ1-5; D unclear. Trimming cost V 2 bases and J 4 bases, with 12 bases left between them. This CDR3 has 15 residues. The CDR3 loop is CASSLSSGLNQPQHF. The CDR3 nucleotides are TGTGCCAGCAGTTTAAGTTCAGGATTGAATCAGCCCCAGCATTTT.

The V and J genes are TRBV5-1 and TRBJ1-2, with a weak D call TRBD1 (5 bases). The CDR3 has 12 residues. V shed 2 bases and J shed 6 bases, with 8 bases lying between them. Germline V lookup: CDR1 SGHRS, CDR2 YFSETQ. The CDR3 sequence is CASSFQGDGYTF. The CDR3 DNA follows: TGCGCCAGCAGCTTCCAGGGCGATGGCTACACCTTC.